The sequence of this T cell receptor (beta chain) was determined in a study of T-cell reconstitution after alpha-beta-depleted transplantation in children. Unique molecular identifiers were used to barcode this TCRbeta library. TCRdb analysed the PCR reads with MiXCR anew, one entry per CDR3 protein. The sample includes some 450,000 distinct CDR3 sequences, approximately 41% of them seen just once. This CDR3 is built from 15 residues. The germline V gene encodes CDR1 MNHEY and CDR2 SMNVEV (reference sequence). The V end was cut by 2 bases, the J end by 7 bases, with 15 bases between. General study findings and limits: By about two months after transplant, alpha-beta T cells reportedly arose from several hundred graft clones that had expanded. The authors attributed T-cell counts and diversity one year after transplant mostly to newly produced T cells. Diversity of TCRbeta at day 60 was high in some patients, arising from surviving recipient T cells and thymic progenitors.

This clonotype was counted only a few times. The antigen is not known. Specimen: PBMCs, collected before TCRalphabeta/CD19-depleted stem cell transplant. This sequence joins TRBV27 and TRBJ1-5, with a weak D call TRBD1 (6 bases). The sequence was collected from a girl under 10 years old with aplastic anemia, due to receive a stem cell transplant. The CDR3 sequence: CASSLVAGASQPQHF. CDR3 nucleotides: TGTGCCAGCAGTTTAGTTGCAGGGGCAAGCCAGCCCCAGCATTTT.